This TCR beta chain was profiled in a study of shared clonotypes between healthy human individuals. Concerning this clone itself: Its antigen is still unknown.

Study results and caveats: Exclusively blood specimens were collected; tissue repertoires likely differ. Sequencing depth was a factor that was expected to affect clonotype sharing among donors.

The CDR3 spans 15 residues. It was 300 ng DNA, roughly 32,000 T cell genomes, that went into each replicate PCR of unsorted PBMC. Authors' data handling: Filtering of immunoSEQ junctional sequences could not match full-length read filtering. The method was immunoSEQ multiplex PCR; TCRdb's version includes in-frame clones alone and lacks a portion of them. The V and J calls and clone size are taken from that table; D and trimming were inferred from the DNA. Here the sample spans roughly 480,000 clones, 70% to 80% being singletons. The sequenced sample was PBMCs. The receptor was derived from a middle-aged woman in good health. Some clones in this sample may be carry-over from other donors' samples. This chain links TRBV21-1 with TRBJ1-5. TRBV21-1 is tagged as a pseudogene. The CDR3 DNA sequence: TGTGCCAGCAGCAAAGATCGAGGAAACAATCAGCCCCAGCATTTT. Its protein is CASSKDRGNNQPQHF.